Listed here are 4 T cell receptor beta chains from one sample, sequenced in a study of CD8+CD57+ T cells in acquired aplastic anemia. CDR3 and TCR beta VDJ profiling relied on a genomic DNA template. TCRdb itself ran the reads through MiXCR, one entry per CDR3 protein. This sample has approximately 200,000 distinct CDR3 sequences, with about half found just once. Only patients with CD8+CD57+ cell expansion on flow cytometry were chosen for sequencing. Sequencing was done on a sample of sorted CD4+, CD8+, or CD8+CD57+ T cells (not recorded which) from PBMCs. The receptors shown here come from a human donor with aplastic anemia.

This chain connects TRBV7-2 to TRBJ2-5, with 7 nucleotides matching TRBD1. Germline lookup yields CDR1 SGHTA and CDR2 FQGNSA. The CDR3 length is 13 residues. V lost 4 bases to trimming and J lost 5 bases; unmatched junction nucleotides: 4. The CDR3 sequence is CASSSGTAETQYF. CDR3 DNA: TGTGCCAGCAGCTCCGGGACAGCGGAGACCCAGTACTTC.

Concerning this clonotype itself: This may be a read error, as it is one base from a much larger clone. V and J are TRBV5-1 and TRBJ2-1; D is possibly TRBD1 (7 bases). With 4 bases removed from V and 5 bases from J, the gap between germline ends came to 16 bases. This CDR3 spans 15 amino acids. Germline V gene data show CDR1 as SGHRS and CDR2 as YFSETQ. CDR3 residues: CASSRQGGSDNEQFF. The CDR3 nucleotides are TGCGCCAGCAGCCGACAGGGAGGATCCGACAATGAGCAGTTCTTC.

This clonotype was picked up many times. The chain carries TRBV10-1 and TRBJ1-2; D gene ambiguous. This CDR3 has 14 residues. Per the germline V gene, CDR1 is WNHNN and CDR2 is SYGVQD (reference sequence). Trimming shortened V by 9 bases and J by 0 bases, and 14 bases separated the two germline ends. The CDR3 is CARWERRPNYGYTF. CDR3 sequence (DNA): TGCGCCAGGTGGGAGAGAAGGCCTAACTATGGCTACACCTTC.

This clonotype was seen many times. The conserved phenylalanine or tryptophan is not found at the CDR3 terminus, so this likely reflects a read error. J is TRBJ1-2 and V is TRBV9; D is undetermined. This CDR3 has 16 residues. CDR1 is SGDLS and CDR2 is YYNGEE in the germline V gene. V was shortened by 4 bases and J by 4 bases, with 20 bases between the two germline ends. CDR3 sequence reads: CASSPEGTARSYGYTL. The CDR3 DNA reads as TGTGCCAGCAGCCCCGAAGGAACAGCCCGGTCCTATGGCTACACCCTC.